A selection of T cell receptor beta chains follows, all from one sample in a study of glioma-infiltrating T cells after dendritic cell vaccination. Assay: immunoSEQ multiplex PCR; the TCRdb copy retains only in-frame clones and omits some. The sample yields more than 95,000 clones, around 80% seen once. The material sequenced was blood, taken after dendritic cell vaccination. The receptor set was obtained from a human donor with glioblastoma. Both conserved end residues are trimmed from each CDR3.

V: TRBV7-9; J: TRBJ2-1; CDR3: ASSFGDSGSVF
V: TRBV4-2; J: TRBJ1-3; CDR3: ASSQDILSSGNTIY
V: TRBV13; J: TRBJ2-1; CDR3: ASSRMTGYNEQF
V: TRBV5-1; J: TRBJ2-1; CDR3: ASSPSSWGVAGENEQF
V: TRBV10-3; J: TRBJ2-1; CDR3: AIRDFPSSYNEQF
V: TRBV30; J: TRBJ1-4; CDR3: AWSVDSRDEKLF
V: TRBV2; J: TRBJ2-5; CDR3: ASSDSKAGGTETQY
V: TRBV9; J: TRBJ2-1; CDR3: ASSQDPPRDRGYNEQF
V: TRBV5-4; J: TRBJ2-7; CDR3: ASSLGAREQY
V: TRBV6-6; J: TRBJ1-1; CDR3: ASRRQGDTEAF
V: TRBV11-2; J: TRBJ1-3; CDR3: ASSSSSGNTIY
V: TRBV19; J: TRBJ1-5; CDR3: ASSRALGGQEPQH
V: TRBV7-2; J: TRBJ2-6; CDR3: ASSLARVAGGSGANVLT
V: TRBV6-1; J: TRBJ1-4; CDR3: ASRGQGYFEKLF
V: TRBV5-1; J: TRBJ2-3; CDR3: ASSLYGSMVADTQY
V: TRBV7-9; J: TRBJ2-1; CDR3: ASSQPRRGLAGGNEQF
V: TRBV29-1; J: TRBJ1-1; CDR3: SVVSFTEAF
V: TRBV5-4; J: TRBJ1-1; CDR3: ASSLTGSGTEAF
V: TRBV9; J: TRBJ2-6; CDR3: ASSAEVPGQGSGANVLT
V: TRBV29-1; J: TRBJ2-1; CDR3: SFGPDRGRTEQF
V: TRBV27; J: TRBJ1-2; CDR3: ASSSYQQGAGSYT
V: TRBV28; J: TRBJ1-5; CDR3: ASSWGGQGSQPQH
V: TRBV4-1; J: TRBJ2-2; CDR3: ASSLASGGTVPGELF
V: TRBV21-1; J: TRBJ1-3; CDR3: ASSKMEDRAPKIHSGNTIY
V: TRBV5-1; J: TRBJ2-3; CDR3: ASSSSGVTDTQY
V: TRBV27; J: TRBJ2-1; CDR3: ASSPDLGLRNEQF
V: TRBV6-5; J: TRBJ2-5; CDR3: ASSYSNRGLEETQY
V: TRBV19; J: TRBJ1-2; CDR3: ASRSSGGTDYGYT
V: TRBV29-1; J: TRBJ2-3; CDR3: SVTGTGDTDTQY
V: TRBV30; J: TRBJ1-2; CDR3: AWSVRRDFRGT
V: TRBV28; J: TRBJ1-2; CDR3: ASSTPAGGGYT
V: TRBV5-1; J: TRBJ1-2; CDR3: ASSLGTGITVDYGYT
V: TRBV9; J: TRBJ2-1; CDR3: ASSVDPPRQGAYNEQF
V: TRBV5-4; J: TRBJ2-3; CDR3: ASSLDGLAGNTQY
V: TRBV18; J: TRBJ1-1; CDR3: ASSLLQEVGGEAF
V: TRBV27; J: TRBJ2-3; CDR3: ASSLDYGPTDTQY
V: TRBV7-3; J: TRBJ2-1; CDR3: ASSLRPSNEQF
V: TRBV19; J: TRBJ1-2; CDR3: ASTQGRESIGYT
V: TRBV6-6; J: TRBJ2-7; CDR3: ASSYDSGEQY